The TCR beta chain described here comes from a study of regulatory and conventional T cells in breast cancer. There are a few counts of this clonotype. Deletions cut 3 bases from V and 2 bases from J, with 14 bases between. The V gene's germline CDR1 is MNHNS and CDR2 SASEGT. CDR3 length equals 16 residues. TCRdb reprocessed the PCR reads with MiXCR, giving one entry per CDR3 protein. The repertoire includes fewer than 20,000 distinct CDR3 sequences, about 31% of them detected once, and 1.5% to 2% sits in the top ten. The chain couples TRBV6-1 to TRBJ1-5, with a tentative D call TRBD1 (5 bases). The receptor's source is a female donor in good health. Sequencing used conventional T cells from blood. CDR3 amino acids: CASSDNRPSGNQPQHF. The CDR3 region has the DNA TGTGCCAGCAGTGATAACAGGCCCAGCGGCAATCAGCCCCAGCATTTT.